The present TCR beta chain was sequenced within a study of blood T cell repertoires in COVID-19. Study in general: Acute and convalescent COVID-19 samples came from the United States, Italy and Spain. T cells, B-cell-depleted T cells, or PBMCs supplied cDNA or gDNA.

As handled by the study authors: Estimated nucleated cell counts came from reference gene primer amplification. Assay used: immunoSEQ multiplex PCR; TCRdb lists only in-frame clones, some missing. The V and J calls and the clone size are those of that table, but D and trimming were determined from the DNA. Counted here are under 75,000 clones, around 87% occurring once; the ten biggest clones make up about 11%. Sequenced material: peripheral blood. This clonotype was sampled from a woman between 18 and 29 years old with acute or convalescent COVID-19.

CDR3 coding DNA: TGTGCCAGTATGGGGCCCTACAATGAGCAGTTCTTC. Its protein product is CASMGPYNEQFF. The chain is built from TRBV19 and TRBJ2-1; TRBD1 might be the D (5 bases). This CDR3 is built from 12 residues. CDR1 and CDR2 from the germline V gene are LNHDA and SQIVND (reference sequence). V gave up 7 bases and J gave up 2 bases, with 6 bases separating them.